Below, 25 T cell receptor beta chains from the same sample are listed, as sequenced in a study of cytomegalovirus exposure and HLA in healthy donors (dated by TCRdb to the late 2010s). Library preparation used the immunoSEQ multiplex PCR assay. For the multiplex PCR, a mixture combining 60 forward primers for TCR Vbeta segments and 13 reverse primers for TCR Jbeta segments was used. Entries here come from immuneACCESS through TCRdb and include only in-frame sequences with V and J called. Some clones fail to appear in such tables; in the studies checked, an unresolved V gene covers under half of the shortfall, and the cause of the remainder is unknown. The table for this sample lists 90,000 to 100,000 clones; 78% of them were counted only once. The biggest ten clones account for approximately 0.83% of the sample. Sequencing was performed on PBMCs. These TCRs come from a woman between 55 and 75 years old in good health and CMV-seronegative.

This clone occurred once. The CDR3 region is CASKPRLAGQEQYF. The CDR3 nucleotides are TGTGCCAGCAAACCTAGACTAGCGGGTCAGGAGCAGTACTTC. The rearrangement links TRBV27 to TRBJ2-7; 10 bases line up with TRBD2. Germline V gene sequence: CDR1 MNHEY, CDR2 SMNVEV (reference sequence). The V and J ends lost 7 bases and 7 bases, in that order; junction bases with no gene match: 10. CDR3 length equals 14 residues.

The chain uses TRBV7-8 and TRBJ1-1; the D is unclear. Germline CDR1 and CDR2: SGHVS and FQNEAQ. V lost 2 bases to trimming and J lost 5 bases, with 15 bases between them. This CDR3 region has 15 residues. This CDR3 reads CASSLRPRGLTEAFF. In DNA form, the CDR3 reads TGTGCCAGCAGCTTACGACCCCGAGGGTTGACTGAAGCTTTCTTT.

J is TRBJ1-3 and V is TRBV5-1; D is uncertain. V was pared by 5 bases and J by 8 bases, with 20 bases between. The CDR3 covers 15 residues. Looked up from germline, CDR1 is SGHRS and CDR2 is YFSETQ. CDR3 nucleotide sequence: TGCGCCAGCAGTTCCACGGGAAACTTGCGGGACACCATATATTTT. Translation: CASSSTGNLRDTIYF.

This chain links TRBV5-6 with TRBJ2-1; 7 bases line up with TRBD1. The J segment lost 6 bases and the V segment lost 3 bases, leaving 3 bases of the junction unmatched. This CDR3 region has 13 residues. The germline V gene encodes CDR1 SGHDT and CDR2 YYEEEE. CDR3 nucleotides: TGTGCCAGCAGCTATGACAGGGCCAATGAGCAGTTCTTC. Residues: CASSYDRANEQFF.

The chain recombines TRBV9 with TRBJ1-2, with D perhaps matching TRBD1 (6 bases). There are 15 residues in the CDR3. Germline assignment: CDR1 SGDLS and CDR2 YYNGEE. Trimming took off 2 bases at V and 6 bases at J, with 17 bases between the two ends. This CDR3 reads CASSVRLQGTNGYTF. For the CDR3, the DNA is TGTGCCAGCAGCGTTCGTTTACAGGGTACGAATGGCTACACCTTC.

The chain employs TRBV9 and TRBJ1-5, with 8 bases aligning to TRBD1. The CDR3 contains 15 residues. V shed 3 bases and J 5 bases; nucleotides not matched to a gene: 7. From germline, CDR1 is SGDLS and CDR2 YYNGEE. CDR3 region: CASSAAGTGDQPQHF. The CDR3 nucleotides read TGTGCCAGCAGCGCGGCCGGGACAGGTGATCAGCCCCAGCATTTT.

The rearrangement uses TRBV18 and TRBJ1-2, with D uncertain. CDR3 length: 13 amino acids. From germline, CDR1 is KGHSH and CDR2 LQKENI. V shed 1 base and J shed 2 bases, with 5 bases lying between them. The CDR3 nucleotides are TGTGCCAGCTCACCACGGCGGAACTATGGCTACACCTTC. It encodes CASSPRRNYGYTF.

This CDR3 reads CASSPPLTGQGKRYTF. The CDR3 DNA follows: TGTGCCAGCTCACCACCGCTCACGGGACAGGGTAAACGCTACACCTTC. The chain combines TRBV18 with TRBJ1-2; TRBD1 aligns across 9 bases. V lost 0 bases to trimming and J lost 9 bases; unmatched junction nucleotides: 11. Per the germline V gene, CDR1 is KGHSH and CDR2 is LQKENI. CDR3 length equals 16 residues.

For the CDR3, the DNA is TGTGCCAGCCGGGAGGGGATCCCCTATAATTCACCCCTCCACTTT. It codes for CASREGIPYNSPLHF. This chain joins TRBV19 and TRBJ1-6; perhaps TRBD1 as D (5 bases). CDR3 length: 15 residues. Germline loops: CDR1 LNHDA, CDR2 SQIVND (reference sequence). V gave up 9 bases and J gave up 2 bases, with 14 bases separating them.

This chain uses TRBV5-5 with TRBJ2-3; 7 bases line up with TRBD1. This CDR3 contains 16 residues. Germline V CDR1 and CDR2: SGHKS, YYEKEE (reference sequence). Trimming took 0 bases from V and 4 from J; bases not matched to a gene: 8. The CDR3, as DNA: TGTGCCAGCAGCTTGGAGGGGGCGGTCGTTGCAGATACGCAGTATTTT. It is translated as CASSLEGAVVADTQYF. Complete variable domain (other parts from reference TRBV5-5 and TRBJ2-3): DAGVTQSPTHLIKTRGQQVTLRCSPISGHKSVSWYQQVLGQGPQFIFQYYEKEERGRGNFPDRFSARQFPNYSSELNVNALLLGDSALYLCASSLEGAVVADTQYFGPGTRLTVL.

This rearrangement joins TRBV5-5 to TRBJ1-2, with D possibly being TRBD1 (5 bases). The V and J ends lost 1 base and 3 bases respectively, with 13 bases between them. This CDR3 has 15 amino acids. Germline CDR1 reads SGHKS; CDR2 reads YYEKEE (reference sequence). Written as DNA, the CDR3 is TGTGCCAGCAGCTTGATTCCGGGGGAAGACTATGGCTACACCTTC. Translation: CASSLIPGEDYGYTF.

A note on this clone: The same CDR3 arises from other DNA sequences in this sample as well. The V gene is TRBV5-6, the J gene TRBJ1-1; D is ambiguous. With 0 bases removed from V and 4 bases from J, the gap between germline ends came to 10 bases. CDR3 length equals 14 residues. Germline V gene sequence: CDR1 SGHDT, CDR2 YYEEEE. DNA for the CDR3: TGTGCCAGCAGCTTGGGAGGACTAGGCACTGAAGCTTTCTTT. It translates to CASSLGGLGTEAFF.

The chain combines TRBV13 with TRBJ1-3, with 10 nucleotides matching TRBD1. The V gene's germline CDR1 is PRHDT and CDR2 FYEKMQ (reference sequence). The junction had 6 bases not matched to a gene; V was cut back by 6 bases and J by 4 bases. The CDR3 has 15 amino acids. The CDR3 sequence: CASRQGTGVGNTIYF. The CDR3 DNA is TGTGCCAGCAGACAAGGGACAGGGGTCGGAAACACCATATATTTT.

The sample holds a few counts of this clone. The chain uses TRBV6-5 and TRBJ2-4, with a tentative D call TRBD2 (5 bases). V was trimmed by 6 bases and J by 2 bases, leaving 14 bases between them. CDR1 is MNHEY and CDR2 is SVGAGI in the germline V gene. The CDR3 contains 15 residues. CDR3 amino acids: CASSALTGTKNIQYF. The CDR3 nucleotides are TGTGCCAGCAGCGCGCTTACGGGGACCAAAAACATTCAGTACTTC.

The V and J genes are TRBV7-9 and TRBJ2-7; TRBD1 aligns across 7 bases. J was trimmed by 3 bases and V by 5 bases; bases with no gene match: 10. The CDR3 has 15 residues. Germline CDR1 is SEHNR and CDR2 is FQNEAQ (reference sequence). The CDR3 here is CASSLRTGSGYEQYF. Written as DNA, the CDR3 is TGTGCCAGCAGCCTGAGGACAGGATCGGGCTACGAGCAGTACTTC. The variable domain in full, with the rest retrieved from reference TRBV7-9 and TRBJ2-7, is DTGVSQNPRHKITKRGQNVTFRCDPISEHNRLYWYRQTLGQGPEFLTYFQNEAQLEKSRLLSDRFSAERPKGSFSTLEIQRTEQGDSAMYLCASSLRTGSGYEQYFGPGTRLTVT.

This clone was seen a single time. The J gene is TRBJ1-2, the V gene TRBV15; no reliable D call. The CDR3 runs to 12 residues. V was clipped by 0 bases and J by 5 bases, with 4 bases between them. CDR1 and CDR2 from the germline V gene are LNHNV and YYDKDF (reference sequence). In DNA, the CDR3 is TGTGCCACCAGCAGAGATGAGTATGGCTACACCTTC. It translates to CATSRDEYGYTF.

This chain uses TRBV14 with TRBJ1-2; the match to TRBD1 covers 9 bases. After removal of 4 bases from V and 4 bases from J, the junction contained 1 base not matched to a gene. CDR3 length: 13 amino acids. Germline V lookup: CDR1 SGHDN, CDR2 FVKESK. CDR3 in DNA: TGTGCCAGCAGCCGGGACAGGGCCTATGGCTACACCTTC. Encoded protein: CASSRDRAYGYTF.

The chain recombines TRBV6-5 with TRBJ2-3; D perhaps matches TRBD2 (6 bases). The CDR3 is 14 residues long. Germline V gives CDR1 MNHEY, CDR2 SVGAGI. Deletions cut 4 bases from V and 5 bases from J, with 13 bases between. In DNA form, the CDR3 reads TGTGCCAGCAGTTTCAGGGAGGAGGGAGATACGCAGTATTTT. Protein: CASSFREEGDTQYF.

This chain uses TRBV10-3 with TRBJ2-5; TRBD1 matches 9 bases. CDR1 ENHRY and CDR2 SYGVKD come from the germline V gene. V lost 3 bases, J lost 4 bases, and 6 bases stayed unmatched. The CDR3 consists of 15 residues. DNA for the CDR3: TGTGCCATCAGTGACGAACAGGGGGCGAGAGAGACCCAGTACTTC. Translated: CAISDEQGARETQYF.

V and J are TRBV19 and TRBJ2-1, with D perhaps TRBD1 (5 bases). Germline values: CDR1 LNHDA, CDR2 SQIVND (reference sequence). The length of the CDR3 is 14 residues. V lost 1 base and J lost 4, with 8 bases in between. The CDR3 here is CASSIGTSYNEQFF. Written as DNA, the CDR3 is TGTGCCAGTAGTATAGGGACAAGTTACAATGAGCAGTTCTTC.

CDR3 in amino acids: CASSESGQGTQYF. The DNA for the CDR3 is TGTGCCAGCAGTGAATCAGGACAGGGTACGCAGTATTTT. The V and J genes are TRBV25-1 and TRBJ2-3; 8 positions match TRBD1. Germline lookup yields CDR1 MGHDK and CDR2 SYGVNS. V dropped 1 base and J dropped 8; count of bases not matched to a gene: 2. The CDR3 runs 13 residues.

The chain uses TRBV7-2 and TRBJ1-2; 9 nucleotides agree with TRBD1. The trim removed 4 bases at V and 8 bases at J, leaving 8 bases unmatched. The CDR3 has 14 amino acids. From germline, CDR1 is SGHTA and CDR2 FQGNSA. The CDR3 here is CASSSRDRASGYTF. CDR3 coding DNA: TGTGCCAGCAGCTCCCGGGACAGGGCCTCCGGCTACACCTTC.

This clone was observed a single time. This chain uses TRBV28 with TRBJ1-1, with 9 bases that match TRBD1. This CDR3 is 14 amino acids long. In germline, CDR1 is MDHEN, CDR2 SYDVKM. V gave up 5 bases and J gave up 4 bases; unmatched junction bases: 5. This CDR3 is CASSIGQGLTEAFF. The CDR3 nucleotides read TGTGCCAGCAGTATCGGACAGGGGCTCACTGAAGCTTTCTTT.

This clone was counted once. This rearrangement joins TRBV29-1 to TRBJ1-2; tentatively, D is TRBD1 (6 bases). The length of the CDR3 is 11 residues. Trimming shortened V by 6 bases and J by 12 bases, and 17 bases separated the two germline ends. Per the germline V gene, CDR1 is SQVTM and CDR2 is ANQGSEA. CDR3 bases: TGCAGCGTCGAGGGGGGGAAGGTTCACACCTTC. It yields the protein CSVEGGKVHTF.

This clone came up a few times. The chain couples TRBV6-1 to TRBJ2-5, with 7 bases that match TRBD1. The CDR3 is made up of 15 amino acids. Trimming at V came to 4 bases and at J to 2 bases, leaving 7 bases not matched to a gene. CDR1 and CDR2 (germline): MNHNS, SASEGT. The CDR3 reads CASSARTGEQETQYF. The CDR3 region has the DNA TGTGCCAGCAGTGCCCGGACAGGCGAACAAGAGACCCAGTACTTC.